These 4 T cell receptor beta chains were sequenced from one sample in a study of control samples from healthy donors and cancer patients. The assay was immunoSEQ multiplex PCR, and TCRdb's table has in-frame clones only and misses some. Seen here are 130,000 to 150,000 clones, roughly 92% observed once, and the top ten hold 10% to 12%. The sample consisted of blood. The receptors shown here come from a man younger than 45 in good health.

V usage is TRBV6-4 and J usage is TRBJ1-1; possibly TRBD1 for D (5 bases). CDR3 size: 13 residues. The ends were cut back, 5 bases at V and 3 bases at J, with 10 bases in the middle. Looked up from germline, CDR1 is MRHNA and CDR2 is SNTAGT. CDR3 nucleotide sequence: TGTGCCAGCAGTTCGACAGAGGACACTGAAGCTTTCTTT. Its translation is CASSSTEDTEAFF.

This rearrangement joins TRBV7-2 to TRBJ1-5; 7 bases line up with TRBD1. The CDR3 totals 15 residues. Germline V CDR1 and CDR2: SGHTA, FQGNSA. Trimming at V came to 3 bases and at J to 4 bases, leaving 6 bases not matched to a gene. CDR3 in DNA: TGTGCCAGCAGCTTCACCGGGACAGCAAATCAGCCCCAGCATTTT. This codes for CASSFTGTANQPQHF.

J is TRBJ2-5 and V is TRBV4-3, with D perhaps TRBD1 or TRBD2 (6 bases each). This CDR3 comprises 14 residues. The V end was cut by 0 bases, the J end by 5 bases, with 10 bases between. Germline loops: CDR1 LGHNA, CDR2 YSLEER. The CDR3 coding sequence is TGCGCCAGCAGCCAAGATTGGAGGGGGGAGACCCAGTACTTC. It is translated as CASSQDWRGETQYF.

In DNA, the CDR3 is TGCGCCAGCAGTGATGGGCAGGGATCGGACGAGCAGTACTTC. Its protein product is CASSDGQGSDEQYF. The genes are TRBV10-1 and TRBJ2-7; D perhaps matches TRBD1 (5 bases). The V gene lost 3 bases and the J gene lost 5 bases, with 14 bases spanning the gap. The CDR3 covers 14 residues. The V gene's germline CDR1 is WNHNN and CDR2 SYGVQD (reference sequence).